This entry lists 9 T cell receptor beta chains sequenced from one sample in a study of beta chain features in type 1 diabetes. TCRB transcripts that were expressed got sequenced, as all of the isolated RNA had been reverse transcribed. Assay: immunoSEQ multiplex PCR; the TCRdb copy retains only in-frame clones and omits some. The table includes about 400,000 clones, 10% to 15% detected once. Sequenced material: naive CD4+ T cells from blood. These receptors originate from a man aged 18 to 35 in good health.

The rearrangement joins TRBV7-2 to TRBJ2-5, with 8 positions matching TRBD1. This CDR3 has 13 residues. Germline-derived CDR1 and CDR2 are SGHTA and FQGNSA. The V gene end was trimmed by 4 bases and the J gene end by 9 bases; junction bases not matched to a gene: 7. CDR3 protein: CASSSDREEAQYF. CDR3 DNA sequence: TGTGCCAGCAGCTCGGACAGGGAGGAGGCCCAGTACTTC.

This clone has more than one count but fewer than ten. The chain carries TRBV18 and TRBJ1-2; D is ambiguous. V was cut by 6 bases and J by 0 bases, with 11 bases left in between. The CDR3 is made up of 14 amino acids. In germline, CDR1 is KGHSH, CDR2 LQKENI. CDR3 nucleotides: TGTGCCAGCTCCCGGGAAGAGACTAACTATGGCTACACCTTC. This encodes CASSREETNYGYTF.

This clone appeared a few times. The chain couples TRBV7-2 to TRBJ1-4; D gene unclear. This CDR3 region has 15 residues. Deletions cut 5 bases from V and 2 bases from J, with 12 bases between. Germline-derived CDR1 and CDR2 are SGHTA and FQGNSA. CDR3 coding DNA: TGTGCCAGCAGCCTGGGGAGGGCTACTAATGAAAAACTGTTTTTT. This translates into CASSLGRATNEKLFF.

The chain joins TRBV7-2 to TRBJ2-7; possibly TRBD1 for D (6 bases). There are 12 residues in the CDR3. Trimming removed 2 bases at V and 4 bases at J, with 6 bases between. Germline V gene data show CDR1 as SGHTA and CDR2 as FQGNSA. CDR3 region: CASSLTGYEQYF. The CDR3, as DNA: TGTGCCAGCAGCTTAACAGGGTACGAGCAGTACTTC.

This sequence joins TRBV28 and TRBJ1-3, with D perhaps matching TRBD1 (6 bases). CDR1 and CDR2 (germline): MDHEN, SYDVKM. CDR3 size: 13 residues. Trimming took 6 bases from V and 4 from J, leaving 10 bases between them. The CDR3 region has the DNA TGTGCCAGCAGCGGGACAATCGGAAACACCATATATTTT. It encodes CASSGTIGNTIYF. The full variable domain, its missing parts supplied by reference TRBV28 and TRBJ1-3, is DVKVTQSSRYLVKRTGEKVFLECVQDMDHENMFWYRQDPGLGLRLIYFSYDVKMKEKGDIPEGYSVSREKKERFSLILESASTNQTSMYLCASSGTIGNTIYFGEGSWLTVV.

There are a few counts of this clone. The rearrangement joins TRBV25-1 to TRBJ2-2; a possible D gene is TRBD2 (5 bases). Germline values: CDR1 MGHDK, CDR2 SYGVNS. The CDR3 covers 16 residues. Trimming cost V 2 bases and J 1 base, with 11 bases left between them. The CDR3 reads CASSEEGRRNTGELFF. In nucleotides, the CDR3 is TGTGCCAGCAGTGAAGAGGGCAGACGGAACACCGGGGAGCTGTTTTTT.

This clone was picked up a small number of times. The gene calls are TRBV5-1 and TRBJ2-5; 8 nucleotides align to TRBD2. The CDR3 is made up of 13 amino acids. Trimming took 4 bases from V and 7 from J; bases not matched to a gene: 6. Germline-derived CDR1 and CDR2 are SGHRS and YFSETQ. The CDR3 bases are TGCGCCAGCAGCCCAGCGGGGGCTAGGACCCAGTACTTC. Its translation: CASSPAGARTQYF.

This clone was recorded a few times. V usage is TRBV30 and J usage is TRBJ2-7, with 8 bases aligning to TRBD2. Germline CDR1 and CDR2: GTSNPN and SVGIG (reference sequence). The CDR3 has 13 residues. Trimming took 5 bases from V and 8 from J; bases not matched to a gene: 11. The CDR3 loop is CAWGEGTRSQQYF. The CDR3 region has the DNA TGTGCCTGGGGGGAGGGGACTAGGAGCCAGCAGTACTTC. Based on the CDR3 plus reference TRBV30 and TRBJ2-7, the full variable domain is SQTIHQWPATLVQPVGSPLSLECTVEGTSNPNLYWYRQAAGRGLQLLFYSVGIGQISSEVPQNLSASRPQDRQFILSSKKLLLSDSGFYLCAWGEGTRSQQYFGPGTRLTVT.

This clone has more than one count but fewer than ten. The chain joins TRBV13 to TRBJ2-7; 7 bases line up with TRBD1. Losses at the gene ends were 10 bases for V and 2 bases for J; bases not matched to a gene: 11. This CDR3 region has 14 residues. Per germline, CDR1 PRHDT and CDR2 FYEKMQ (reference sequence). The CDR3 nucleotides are TGTGCCACTCAAGATCGGGACAGCCCCTACGAGCAGTACTTC. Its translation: CATQDRDSPYEQYF.